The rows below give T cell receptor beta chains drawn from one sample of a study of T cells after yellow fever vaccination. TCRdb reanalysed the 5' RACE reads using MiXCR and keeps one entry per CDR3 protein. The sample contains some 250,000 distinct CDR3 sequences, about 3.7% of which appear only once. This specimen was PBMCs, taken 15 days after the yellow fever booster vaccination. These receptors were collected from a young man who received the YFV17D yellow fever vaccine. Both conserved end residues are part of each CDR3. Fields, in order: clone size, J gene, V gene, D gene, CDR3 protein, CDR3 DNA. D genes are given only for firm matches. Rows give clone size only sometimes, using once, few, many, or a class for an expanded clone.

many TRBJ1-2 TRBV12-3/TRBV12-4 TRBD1 CASSLRRRQGGYGYTF TGTGCCAGCAGTTTAAGGCGGAGACAGGGAGGCTATGGCTACACCTTC
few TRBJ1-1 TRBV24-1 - CATNQGPGTEAFF TGTGCCACCAACCAGGGCCCTGGCACTGAAGCTTTCTTT
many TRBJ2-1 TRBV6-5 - CASRRTVHEQFF TGTGCCAGCAGGCGGACAGTCCACGAGCAGTTCTTC
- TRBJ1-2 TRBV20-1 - CSARSQLDGYTF TGCAGTGCTAGGTCTCAGCTCGATGGCTACACCTTC
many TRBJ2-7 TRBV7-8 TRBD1 CASSPQSDRVTYEQYF TGTGCCAGCAGCCCTCAGTCGGACAGGGTAACTTACGAGCAGTACTTC
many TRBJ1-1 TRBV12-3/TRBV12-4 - CASSPSNGGSDTEAFF TGTGCCAGCAGTCCCTCAAACGGGGGCTCAGACACTGAAGCTTTCTTT
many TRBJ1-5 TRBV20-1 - CSGAEGNQPQHF TGCAGTGGAGCAGAGGGCAATCAGCCCCAGCATTTT
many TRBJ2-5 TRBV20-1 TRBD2 CSARATSGGAETQYF TGCAGTGCTCGTGCAACTAGCGGGGGGGCGGAGACCCAGTACTTC
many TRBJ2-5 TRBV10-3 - CAISPAREETQYF TGTGCCATCAGTCCTGCGAGGGAAGAGACCCAGTACTTC
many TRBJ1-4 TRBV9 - CASSVGSLNEKLFF TGTGCCAGCAGCGTGGGGAGCCTGAATGAAAAACTGTTTTTT
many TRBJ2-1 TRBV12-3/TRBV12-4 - CASSPRWDAYNEQFF TGTGCCAGCAGCCCCCGCTGGGACGCCTACAATGAGCAGTTCTTC
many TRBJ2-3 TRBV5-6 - CASKNPRASPDTQYF TGTGCCAGCAAGAACCCCCGGGCTAGCCCGGATACGCAGTATTTT
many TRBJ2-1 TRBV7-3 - CASSPSSGYNEQFF TGTGCCAGCAGCCCCTCGTCGGGGTACAATGAGCAGTTCTTC
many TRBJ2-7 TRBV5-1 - CASSLDSSYYEQYF TGCGCCAGCAGCTTGGATAGCAGTTACTACGAGCAGTACTTC